A selection of T cell receptor beta chains follows, all from one sample in a study of shared clonotypes between healthy human individuals. Data came from immunoSEQ multiplex PCR; TCRdb stores just in-frame clones and leaves some out. The sample includes around 510,000 clones, approximately 94% seen only once; the top ten take around 0.067%. Sequencing input: naive CD4+ T cells sorted from blood. These receptors all come from a woman between 25 and 40 years old in good health. Each CDR3 is given with its conserved first and last residue. D genes are given only for firm matches. Size values are once, few and many counts, or a class for expanded clones, and some rows have none.

cdr3_aa: CASTRTAMNTEAFF; cdr3_nt: TGTGCCAGTACCAGGACAGCCATGAACACTGAAGCTTTCTTT; v_call: TRBV19; clone_size: NA; j_call: TRBJ1-1; d_call: NA
cdr3_aa: CASTPGPGLIGYTF; cdr3_nt: TGTGCCAGCACCCCAGGCCCGGGTCTCATCGGCTACACCTTC; v_call: TRBV6-5; clone_size: NA; j_call: TRBJ1-2; d_call: NA
cdr3_aa: CASSPYLLVSGELFF; cdr3_nt: TGTGCCAGCAGTCCTTACTTGCTAGTCTCCGGGGAGCTGTTTTTT; v_call: TRBV27; clone_size: NA; j_call: TRBJ2-2; d_call: NA
cdr3_aa: CASSKGTGGWETQYF; cdr3_nt: TGTGCCAGCAGCAAGGGGACAGGGGGCTGGGAGACCCAGTACTTC; v_call: TRBV7-9; clone_size: NA; j_call: TRBJ2-5; d_call: TRBD1
cdr3_aa: CASSLRDREGYTF; cdr3_nt: TGTGCCAGTAGTCTGAGGGACAGGGAGGGCTACACCTTC; v_call: TRBV19; clone_size: NA; j_call: TRBJ1-2; d_call: TRBD1
cdr3_aa: CASSFDSRGTETQYF; cdr3_nt: TGCGCCAGCAGCTTCGATTCGCGGGGGACAGAGACCCAGTACTTC; v_call: TRBV5-1; clone_size: NA; j_call: TRBJ2-5; d_call: TRBD2
cdr3_aa: CASSGGLEETQYF; cdr3_nt: TGTGCCAGCAGTGGGGGTCTAGAAGAGACCCAGTACTTC; v_call: TRBV2; clone_size: NA; j_call: TRBJ2-5; d_call: NA
cdr3_aa: CASSPRTGEETQYF; cdr3_nt: TGTGCCAGTAGTCCGCGGACAGGGGAAGAGACCCAGTACTTC; v_call: TRBV19; clone_size: once; j_call: TRBJ2-5; d_call: TRBD1
cdr3_aa: CASSHMREQGTEAFF; cdr3_nt: TGTGCCAGCAGTCACATGAGGGAACAGGGCACTGAAGCTTTCTTT; v_call: TRBV28; clone_size: NA; j_call: TRBJ1-1; d_call: NA
cdr3_aa: CASSLSDRVRIEQYF; cdr3_nt: TGTGCCAGCAGTTTATCGGACAGGGTCAGAATCGAGCAGTACTTC; v_call: TRBV28; clone_size: NA; j_call: TRBJ2-7; d_call: TRBD1
cdr3_aa: CASTLDVGVAFF; cdr3_nt: TGTGCCAGCACCCTGGATGTGGGCGTAGCTTTCTTT; v_call: TRBV28; clone_size: NA; j_call: TRBJ1-1; d_call: NA
cdr3_aa: CASSLSTTKETQYF; cdr3_nt: TGTGCCAGCAGCTTGTCGACTACCAAAGAGACCCAGTACTTC; v_call: TRBV7-3; clone_size: NA; j_call: TRBJ2-5; d_call: NA
cdr3_aa: CASSLSGRASYEQYF; cdr3_nt: TGTGCCAGCAGCTTGAGCGGGAGGGCCTCCTACGAGCAGTACTTC; v_call: TRBV5-6; clone_size: NA; j_call: TRBJ2-7; d_call: TRBD2
cdr3_aa: CAWSVGGTNNQPQHF; cdr3_nt: TGTGCCTGGAGTGTTGGGGGGACGAACAATCAGCCCCAGCATTTT; v_call: TRBV30; clone_size: NA; j_call: TRBJ1-5; d_call: NA
cdr3_aa: CASSEESSSGEQYF; cdr3_nt: TGTGCCAGCTCTGAAGAGAGTAGCTCGGGCGAGCAGTACTTC; v_call: TRBV6-4; clone_size: NA; j_call: TRBJ2-7; d_call: NA
cdr3_aa: CASSLRGGGLNYEQYF; cdr3_nt: TGTGCCAGCAGCCTACGCGGAGGGGGCCTAAACTACGAGCAGTACTTC; v_call: TRBV7-3; clone_size: NA; j_call: TRBJ2-7; d_call: NA
cdr3_aa: CASSLPQGLTRLAYSTDTQYF; cdr3_nt: TGTGCCAGCAGTTTACCCCAAGGGTTAACCCGACTAGCGTATAGCACAGATACGCAGTATTTT; v_call: TRBV6-7; clone_size: NA; j_call: TRBJ2-3; d_call: TRBD2
cdr3_aa: CASSLGQFISGNTIYF; cdr3_nt: TGTGCCAGCAGCTTAGGGCAGTTTATCTCTGGAAACACCATATATTTT; v_call: TRBV5-8; clone_size: NA; j_call: TRBJ1-3; d_call: NA
cdr3_aa: CASSPTGTNYGYTF; cdr3_nt: TGTGCCAGCTCACCGACAGGGACCAACTATGGCTACACCTTC; v_call: TRBV18; clone_size: NA; j_call: TRBJ1-2; d_call: TRBD1
cdr3_aa: CASRESGANVLTF; cdr3_nt: TGTGCCAGTCGGGAGTCTGGGGCCAACGTCCTGACTTTC; v_call: TRBV19; clone_size: NA; j_call: TRBJ2-6; d_call: NA
cdr3_aa: CASSSRPDDGNTIYF; cdr3_nt: TGTGCCAGCAGCTCCAGACCGGACGATGGAAACACCATATATTTT; v_call: TRBV5-5; clone_size: once; j_call: TRBJ1-3; d_call: NA
cdr3_aa: CASSELYGPYGYTF; cdr3_nt: TGTGCCAGCAGTGAGTTGTATGGACCCTATGGCTACACCTTC; v_call: TRBV6-1; clone_size: NA; j_call: TRBJ1-2; d_call: NA
cdr3_aa: CASSSRTGQNAEAFF; cdr3_nt: TGTGCCAGCAGCTCTCGGACTGGCCAGAACGCTGAAGCTTTCTTT; v_call: TRBV11-2; clone_size: once; j_call: TRBJ1-1; d_call: NA
cdr3_aa: CASSPGTGSTDTQYF; cdr3_nt: TGTGCCAGCAGCCCCGGGACAGGAAGCACAGATACGCAGTATTTT; v_call: TRBV14; clone_size: NA; j_call: TRBJ2-3; d_call: TRBD1